The 24 T cell receptor beta chains given below trace back to one sample, sequenced in a study of lymphopenia after photon versus proton radiotherapy (dated by TCRdb to between 2018 and 2021). The method was the immunoSEQ multiplex PCR assay. The source is immuneACCESS, and TCRdb retained only in-frame sequences with V and J called. Part of the clones is not carried over; for the studies checked, unresolved V genes explain less than half of this, and the remainder is unexplained. Across this sample there are about 65,000 clones, with more than 75% seen only once. The ten largest account for about a tenth of the sample. The sequencing used peripheral blood, collected from a patient treated with proton-based radiotherapy. The receptors derive from an elderly man with esophageal cancer.

This chain connects TRBV19 to TRBJ1-2; D unresolved. The CDR3 extends over 11 amino acids. The V gene's germline CDR1 is LNHDA and CDR2 SQIVND (reference sequence). Trimming took 10 bases from V and 4 from J, leaving 10 bases between them. CDR3 sequence reads: CATWAFYGYTF. The CDR3 DNA is TGTGCCACTTGGGCCTTCTATGGCTACACCTTC.

V and J are TRBV19 and TRBJ1-2; maybe TRBD1 (6 bases). Germline V gene sequence: CDR1 LNHDA, CDR2 SQIVND (reference sequence). V lost 5 bases and J lost 2, with 9 bases in between. The CDR3 contains 13 residues. The CDR3 DNA sequence: TGTGCCAGTAGTGTCCAGGGGAACTATGGCTACACCTTC. Its translation is CASSVQGNYGYTF.

The CDR3 spells CAWSIGGNGYNEQFF. Written as DNA, the CDR3 is TGTGCCTGGAGTATAGGGGGCAACGGGTACAATGAGCAGTTCTTC. This chain joins TRBV30 and TRBJ2-1; 7 bases align to TRBD1. Germline V CDR1 and CDR2: GTSNPN, SVGIG (reference sequence). The CDR3 extends over 15 amino acids. With 2 bases clipped from V and 4 bases from J, the junction kept 8 bases outside the gene matches.

This chain connects TRBV10-3 to TRBJ2-5, with D perhaps matching TRBD1 (5 bases). The CDR3 sequence is 13 residues long. The germline V and J ends were trimmed by 3 bases and 3 bases, with 8 bases remaining between them. The germline gives CDR1 ENHRY, CDR2 SYGVKD. The CDR3 DNA follows: TGTGCCATCAGTGAAGGCAGGGAAGAGACCCAGTACTTC. This sequence encodes CAISEGREETQYF.

The chain has TRBV30 and TRBJ1-5; D call uncertain. Germline CDR1 reads GTSNPN; CDR2 reads SVGIG (reference sequence). Trimming took off 1 base at V and 0 bases at J, with 1 base between the two ends. CDR3 length: 12 residues. The CDR3 protein is CAWSDSNQPQHF. The CDR3 coding sequence is TGTGCCTGGAGTGATAGCAATCAGCCCCAGCATTTT.

CDR3 nucleotides: TGTGCCAGCAGCGTAGACCTGACAGGGGGCTATGGCTACACCTTC. Protein product: CASSVDLTGGYGYTF. V usage is TRBV9 and J usage is TRBJ1-2, with TRBD1 matching over 9 bases. Trimming removed 0 bases from V and 4 bases from J; junction bases left unmatched: 4. CDR3 size: 15 residues. The germline CDR1 and CDR2 sequences are SGDLS and YYNGEE.

CDR3 coding DNA: TGTGCCATCAGTGACAGGGGGCTTATTTACGAGCAGTACTTC. Its translation: CAISDRGLIYEQYF. The rearrangement joins TRBV10-3 to TRBJ2-7; 8 nucleotides agree with TRBD1. V dropped 3 bases and J dropped 4; count of bases not matched to a gene: 5. The CDR3 is 14 residues long. Germline-derived CDR1 and CDR2 are ENHRY and SYGVKD.

V is TRBV6-5 and J is TRBJ2-5; 7 bases align to TRBD2. V lost 5 bases and J lost 3; bases outside the gene matches: 0. This CDR3 contains 12 residues. In germline, CDR1 is MNHEY, CDR2 SVGAGI. CDR3 in DNA: TGTGCCAGCAGTCGGGGGGAAGAGACCCAGTACTTC. Amino acid sequence: CASSRGEETQYF.

This chain joins TRBV7-2 and TRBJ2-1; 10 bases align to TRBD2. Germline lookup yields CDR1 SGHTA and CDR2 FQGNSA. J gave up 5 bases and V 5 bases, and 12 bases lay outside the gene matches. CDR3 length equals 17 residues. The CDR3 bases are TGTGCCAGCAGCGATCAGCGGGGGGGCCCTCTACACAATGAGCAGTTCTTC. Its protein is CASSDQRGGPLHNEQFF.

The CDR3 DNA reads TGTGCCAGCAGCGTAGGCGGGCTCAACTCCATCACAGATACGCAGTATTTT. Its translation is CASSVGGLNSITDTQYF. This sequence joins TRBV9 and TRBJ2-3, with D perhaps matching TRBD2 (5 bases). V lost 0 bases to trimming and J lost 2 bases, with 16 bases between them. The CDR3 loop spans 17 amino acids. Germline CDR1 SGDLS, CDR2 YYNGEE.

J is TRBJ2-1 and V is TRBV5-4; D perhaps matches TRBD1 (6 bases). Germline V gives CDR1 SGHNT, CDR2 YYREEE (reference sequence). Trimming pared 4 bases from V and 0 bases from J, leaving 11 bases between. This CDR3 has 15 amino acids. CDR3 bases: TGTGCCAGCAGCGCCGACAGGAGCTCCTACAATGAGCAGTTCTTC. It translates to CASSADRSSYNEQFF.

This sequence joins TRBV29-1 and TRBJ1-2; 7 bases map to TRBD1. Losses at the gene ends were 1 base for V and 13 bases for J; bases not matched to a gene: 6. Per germline, CDR1 SQVTM and CDR2 ANQGSEA. The CDR3 consists of 11 residues. Here the CDR3 DNA reads TGCAGCGTTGAAGGACAGGGCTCGGTCACCTTC. It translates to CSVEGQGSVTF. Complete variable domain (other parts from reference TRBV29-1 and TRBJ1-2): SAVISQKPSRDICQRGTSLTIQCQVDSQVTMMFWYRQQPGQSLTLIATANQGSEATYESGFVIDKFPISRPNLTFSTLTVSNMSPEDSSIYLCSVEGQGSVTFGSGTRLTVV.

The rearrangement uses TRBV19 and TRBJ2-2; 8 nucleotides agree with TRBD2. Trimming cost V 0 bases and J 5 bases; bases outside gene matches: 5. CDR3 length: 16 amino acids. In germline, CDR1 is LNHDA, CDR2 SQIVND (reference sequence). CDR3 protein: CASSIELADFTGELFF. The CDR3 DNA reads TGTGCCAGTAGTATAGAACTAGCGGACTTTACCGGGGAGCTGTTTTTT.

For the CDR3, the DNA is TGTGCCAGCAACCCTAGTCCAGGAGCGCCCGCCTTTTATGGCTACACCTTC. Protein: CASNPSPGAPAFYGYTF. This rearrangement joins TRBV5-6 to TRBJ1-2; D unresolved. Trimming took 6 bases from V and 5 from J, leaving 26 bases between them. Germline-derived CDR1 and CDR2 are SGHDT and YYEEEE. The CDR3 has 17 residues.

The rearrangement joins TRBV29-1 to TRBJ2-3, with 12 bases matching TRBD2. Losses at the gene ends were 1 base for V and 4 bases for J; bases not matched to a gene: 3. This CDR3 is built from 15 residues. Germline V gene sequence: CDR1 SQVTM, CDR2 ANQGSEA. CDR3 in DNA: TGCAGCGTTGAAGGACTAGCGGGAGTGGCAGATACGCAGTATTTT. Translating gives CSVEGLAGVADTQYF.

The rearrangement uses TRBV29-1 and TRBJ2-5, with unresolved D. Germline V gene sequence: CDR1 SQVTM, CDR2 ANQGSEA. This CDR3 has 13 residues. V was pared by 4 bases and J by 5 bases, with 14 bases between. CDR3 in DNA: TGCAGCGTTGTTAGTGGGTTAGGCGAGACCCAGTACTTC. Its translation: CSVVSGLGETQYF.

In regard to this clone: The same CDR3 can be traced to other DNA sequences in this sample. This chain joins TRBV4-3 and TRBJ2-7; weak D call: TRBD2 (6 bases). The CDR3 contains 15 residues. Trimming took 1 base from V and 3 from J, leaving 13 bases between them. Per germline, CDR1 LGHNA and CDR2 YSLEER. In DNA form, the CDR3 reads TGCGCCAGCAGCCAAGGAGTCCAGGGACTCTACGAGCAGTACTTC. Translated: CASSQGVQGLYEQYF.

The V call is TRBV7-6, the J call TRBJ1-6, with 10 bases lining up with TRBD1. Trimming removed 5 bases from V and 6 bases from J; junction bases left unmatched: 10. Germline-derived CDR1 and CDR2 are SGHVS and FNYEAQ. The CDR3 totals 17 residues. In DNA form, the CDR3 reads TGTGCCAGCAGCGCCCGGGACAGGGGATATGTTAATTCACCCCTCCACTTT. This codes for CASSARDRGYVNSPLHF. Based on the CDR3 plus reference TRBV7-6 and TRBJ1-6, the full variable domain is GAGVSQSPRYKVTKRGQDVALRCDPISGHVSLYWYRQALGQGPEFLTYFNYEAQQDKSGLPNDRFSAERPEGSISTLTIQRTEQRDSAMYRCASSARDRGYVNSPLHFGNGTRLTVT.

This chain connects TRBV7-2 to TRBJ2-2; perhaps TRBD2 as D (6 bases). The CDR3 loop spans 15 amino acids. Germline-derived CDR1 and CDR2 are SGHTA and FQGNSA. Trimming removed 7 bases from V and 0 bases from J, with 12 bases in between. In nucleotides, the CDR3 is TGTGCCAGCACCCCGGGGACTCCGAACACCGGGGAGCTGTTTTTT. Residues: CASTPGTPNTGELFF.

This chain joins TRBV7-2 and TRBJ1-3; 10 bases are a match to TRBD1. Germline CDR1 and CDR2: SGHTA and FQGNSA. Trimming removed 1 base from V and 0 bases from J; junction bases left unmatched: 3. This CDR3 has 17 amino acids. Here the CDR3 DNA reads TGTGCCAGCAGCTTAGAGAGGACAGGGGGCTCTGGAAACACCATATATTTT. Translating gives CASSLERTGGSGNTIYF. The full variable domain, in which reference TRBV7-2 and TRBJ1-3 provide the parts outside the CDR3, is GAGVSQSPSNKVTEKGKDVELRCDPISGHTALYWYRQSLGQGLEFLIYFQGNSAPDKSGLPSDRFSAERTGGSVSTLTIQRTQQEDSAVYLCASSLERTGGSGNTIYFGEGSWLTVV.

This chain uses TRBV21-1 with TRBJ1-1. TRBV21-1 is marked as a pseudogene. CDR3 length: 17 residues. This CDR3 reads CASSKFSGAEGNTEAFF. The CDR3 nucleotides are TGTGCCAGCAGCAAATTTTCGGGGGCAGAGGGGAACACTGAAGCTTTCTTT.

The rearrangement joins TRBV27 to TRBJ1-1, with D perhaps TRBD1 (5 bases). V was shortened by 4 bases and J by 3 bases, with 9 bases between the two germline ends. CDR3 size: 13 residues. Germline-derived CDR1 and CDR2 are MNHEY and SMNVEV (reference sequence). The CDR3, as DNA: TGTGCCAGCAGTTGGGGGGGGTACACTGAAGCTTTCTTT. Translated, it gives CASSWGGYTEAFF.

This chain joins TRBV23-1 and TRBJ2-7, with D unclear. TRBV23-1 falls under the ORF class, with uncertain function. V was shortened by 2 bases and J by 3 bases, with 8 bases between the two germline ends. CDR3 length equals 13 residues. CDR3 DNA: TGCGCCAGCAGTCAACACAGAGACTACGAGCAGTACTTC. This codes for CASSQHRDYEQYF.

The chain links TRBV4-1 to TRBJ1-2; D is uncertain. The CDR3 is 16 amino acids. The V gene lost 0 bases and the J gene lost 7 bases, with 18 bases spanning the gap. Per the germline V gene, CDR1 is MGHRA and CDR2 is YSYEKL. CDR3 nucleotide sequence: TGCGCCAGCAGCCAAGAGGAGTATCAAGGTCGGGGTGGCTACACCTTC. Its protein is CASSQEEYQGRGGYTF.